This T cell receptor beta chain originates from a study of T cell responses to AZD1222 COVID-19 vaccine. With regard to this clone: Its specificity is unknown.

Investigators merged groups given second doses at roughly 4 or roughly 12 weeks. Study results and caveats: Donors in the cohort were predominantly white British and more often female, and clonal diversity was possibly underestimated. As reported, nearly half of all spike-specific TCRs target variant regions that are unmutated.

The protocol was immunoSEQ multiplex PCR, while the TCRdb copy is restricted to in-frame clones and leaves out a portion. The data hold over 100,000 clones, with about nine tenths observed a single time. The sequence derives from an adult who received the AZD1222 COVID-19 vaccine. The source was peripheral blood, collected 28 days after the second AZD1222 dose.

For the CDR3, the DNA is TGTGCCAGCAGCCCCACAGGTCCCCTAGCGGGGGGCCACCAAGAGACCCAGTACTTC. This translates into CASSPTGPLAGGHQETQYF. This sequence joins TRBV28 and TRBJ2-5; 11 positions agree with TRBD2. The CDR3 consists of 19 residues. Germline assignment: CDR1 MDHEN and CDR2 SYDVKM. The junction had 15 bases not matched to a gene; V was cut back by 6 bases and J by 0 bases.